This T cell receptor (beta chain) was observed in a study of blood T cell repertoires in COVID-19. Germline CDR1 is PRHDT and CDR2 is FYEKMQ (reference sequence). The V end lost 0 bases, the J end lost 3 bases, and 8 bases lay between the germline ends. The CDR3 is 14 amino acids. The protocol was immunoSEQ multiplex PCR, while the TCRdb copy is restricted to in-frame clones and leaves out a portion. In the table there are approximately 280,000 clones, roughly 89% of which are singletons. This sequence was found in a man aged 50 or older with acute or convalescent COVID-19. The chain joins TRBV13 to TRBJ2-5; D perhaps matches TRBD1 (5 bases). Sequencing was performed on peripheral blood. The CDR3 here is CASSLGTAEETQYF. The CDR3 coding sequence is TGTGCCAGCAGCTTAGGGACAGCCGAAGAGACCCAGTACTTC.